The present TCR beta chain was sequenced within a study of CD8 T cells in ankylosing spondylitis. Whole-study results and caveats: A motif in TCR beta, a set of under ten highly homologous variants, appeared characteristic of ankylosing spondylitis blood.

One entry per CDR3 protein, called by TCRdb with MiXCR from the 5' RACE reads. The sample carries roughly 490,000 distinct CDR3 sequences, less than 6% recorded once. This clonotype was detected ten times or more. No antigen is known for it. This receptor was taken from a male donor with ankylosing spondylitis. The sequencing sample was made of blood, either unsorted or a sorted T cell fraction (not recorded which).

Here the CDR3 reads CAIGGRSSATREQYF. The DNA for the CDR3 is TGTGCCATCGGGGGACGCAGCTCAGCTACGAGGGAGCAGTACTTC. The chain links TRBV10-3 to TRBJ2-7; D tentatively fits TRBD1 or TRBD2 (5 bases each). The CDR3 spans 15 residues. V lost 8 bases, J lost 7 bases, and 24 bases lay in between. Germline lookup yields CDR1 ENHRY and CDR2 SYGVKD.